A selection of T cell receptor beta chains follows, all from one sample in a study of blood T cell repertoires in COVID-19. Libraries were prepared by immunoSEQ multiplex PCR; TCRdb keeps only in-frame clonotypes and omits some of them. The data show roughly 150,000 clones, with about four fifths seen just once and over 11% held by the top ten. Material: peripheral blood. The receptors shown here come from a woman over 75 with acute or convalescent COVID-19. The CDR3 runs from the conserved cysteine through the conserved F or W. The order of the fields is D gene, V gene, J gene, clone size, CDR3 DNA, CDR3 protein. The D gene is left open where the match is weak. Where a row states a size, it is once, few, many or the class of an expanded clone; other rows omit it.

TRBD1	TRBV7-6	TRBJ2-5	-	TGTGCCAGCAACCGGGACAGGGCCCAAGAGACCCAGTACTTC	CASNRDRAQETQYF
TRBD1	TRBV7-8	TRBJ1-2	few	TGTGCCAGCAGCCCCAGGACAGGGGGCGGTGGCTACACCTTC	CASSPRTGGGGYTF
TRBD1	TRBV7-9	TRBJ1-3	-	TGTGCCAGCAGGCCGAGGGGGCCGGGAAACACCATATATTTT	CASRPRGPGNTIYF
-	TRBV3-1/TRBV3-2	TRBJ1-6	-	TGTGCCAGCAGCCCCAGGACAGATTCACCCCTCCACTTT	CASSPRTDSPLHF
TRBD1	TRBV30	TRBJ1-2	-	TGTGCCTGGAGTATGCCGGGACAGGGCCACTATGGCTACACCTTC	CAWSMPGQGHYGYTF
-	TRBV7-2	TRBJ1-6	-	TGTGCCAGCAGCCTAGAATGGAGTAATTCACCCCTCCACTTT	CASSLEWSNSPLHF
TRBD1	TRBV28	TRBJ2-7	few	TGTGCCACCTGCTGGACAGGGAGCTCCTACGAGCAGTACTTC	CATCWTGSSYEQYF
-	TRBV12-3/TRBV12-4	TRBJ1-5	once	TGTGCCAGCAGTTTAGGGGGGAGGGGTCAGCATTTT	CASSLGGRGQHF
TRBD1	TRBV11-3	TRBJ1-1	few	TGTGCCAGCAGCAGGGGGACAGGCATCCCCACTGAAGCTTTCTTT	CASSRGTGIPTEAFF
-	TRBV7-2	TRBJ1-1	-	TGTGCCAGCAGCTTTGAGAAGAACCTCTGGTCTTTCTTT	CASSFEKNLWSFF
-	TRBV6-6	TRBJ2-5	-	TGTGCCAGCAGTCCTGCCATGTATTCGGACTTGGGAGAGACCCAGTACTTC	CASSPAMYSDLGETQYF
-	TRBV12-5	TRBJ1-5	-	TGTGCTAGTGCCTCAGGCGGCAATCAGCCCCAGCATTTT	CASASGGNQPQHF
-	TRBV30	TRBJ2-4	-	TGTGCCTTCAATACAGGGTTCGCCAAAAACATTCAGTACTTC	CAFNTGFAKNIQYF
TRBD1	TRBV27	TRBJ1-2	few	TGTGCCAGCAGAACGACAGGGCGGTATGGCTACACCTTC	CASRTTGRYGYTF
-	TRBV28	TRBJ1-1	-	TGTGCCAGCAGCCCCACCCGGGGGATGAACACTGAAGCTTTCTTT	CASSPTRGMNTEAFF
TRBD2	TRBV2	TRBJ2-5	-	TGTGCCAGCAGTGAACAGGCTAGCGGAGCGTACCAAGAGACCCAGTACTTC	CASSEQASGAYQETQYF
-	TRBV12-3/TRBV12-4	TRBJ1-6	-	TGTGCCAGTAGAGTGGTCGAGAGCTCACCCCTCCACTTT	CASRVVESSPLHF
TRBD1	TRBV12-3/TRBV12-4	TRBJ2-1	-	TGTGCCAGCGATCGGACCAGGGGGCGCAAGTTCTTC	CASDRTRGRKFF
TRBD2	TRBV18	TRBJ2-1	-	TGTGCCAGCTCCACCGCGACTAGCGGGGCAAATGAGCAGTTCTTC	CASSTATSGANEQFF
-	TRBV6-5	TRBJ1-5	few	-	CASSLERDKWHQPQHF
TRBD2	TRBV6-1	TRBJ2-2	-	TGTGCCAGCAGTGACTTGCGGGGGGCCAACACCGGGGAGCTGTTTTTT	CASSDLRGANTGELFF
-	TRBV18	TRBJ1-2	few	TGTGCCAGCTCACCACAGGACTATTCTAACTATGGCTACACCTTC	CASSPQDYSNYGYTF
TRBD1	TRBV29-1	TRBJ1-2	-	TGCAGCGTCATCGCAGGGGGACCCTCCTATGGCTACACCTTC	CSVIAGGPSYGYTF
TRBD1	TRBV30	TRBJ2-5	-	TGTGCCTGGAACCCCGGGACAGTAGGGGAGACCCAGTACTTC	CAWNPGTVGETQYF
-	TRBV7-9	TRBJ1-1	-	TGTGCCAGCAGCTTCGAGGGCTCGAACACTGAAGCTTTCTTT	CASSFEGSNTEAFF
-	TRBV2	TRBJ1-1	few	TGTGCCAGCAGTGAAAGGACTCTCAGTCCTGAAGCTTTCTTT	CASSERTLSPEAFF
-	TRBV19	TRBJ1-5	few	TGTGCCAGTAGTATCTCGACAGCGAGCAATCAGCCCCAGCATTTT	CASSISTASNQPQHF
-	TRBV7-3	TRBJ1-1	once	TGTGCCAGCAGCTTAAACCACAGGGCTTTTTTGAACACTGAAGCTTTCTTT	CASSLNHRAFLNTEAFF
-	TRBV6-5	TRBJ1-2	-	TGTGCCAGCAGAACTGCCGTTTTCTCTAACTATGGCTACACCTTC	CASRTAVFSNYGYTF
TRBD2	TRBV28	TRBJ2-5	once	TGTGCCAGCCAGCGGGAGGGGTCGGGGACCCAGTACTTC	CASQREGSGTQYF
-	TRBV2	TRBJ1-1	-	TGTGCCAGCAGAGGGGAGGGACGCGCTTTCTTT	CASRGEGRAFF
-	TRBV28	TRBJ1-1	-	TGTGCCAGCATTAAGGCAGGATCGAACACTGAAGCTTTCTTT	CASIKAGSNTEAFF
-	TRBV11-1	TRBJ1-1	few	TGTGCCAGCAGTCGCCAGGGGAACACTGAAGCTTTCTTT	CASSRQGNTEAFF